Only one count was recorded for the clone carrying this TCR beta chain. The data are from a study of control samples from healthy donors and cancer patients. V lost 4 bases, J lost 2 bases, and 6 bases stayed unmatched. The germline V gene has CDR1 MNHEY and CDR2 SVGAGI. The CDR3 is 15 amino acids. TCRdb's table, derived via immunoSEQ multiplex PCR, lists solely in-frame clones and lacks some. The profile covers approximately 110,000 clones, with approximately 93% appearing a single time and 7.8% taken by the ten largest. This chain uses TRBV6-5 with TRBJ2-5, with 8 bases that match TRBD2. This TCR came from a woman aged 18 to 35 in good health. Sample: blood. CDR3 sequence: CASSSGGMGQETQYF. Written as DNA, the CDR3 is TGTGCCAGCAGTTCGGGAGGGATGGGTCAAGAGACCCAGTACTTC.